Each of the 29 T cell receptor beta chains below was sequenced from the same sample in a study of graft-versus-host responses after intestinal transplantation (dated by TCRdb to the early 2020s). Their target antigens are unknown. The time point label for this specimen denotes: cells obtained before transplantation from donor or recipient. Libraries came from the immunoSEQ multiplex PCR assay. TCRdb carries this immuneACCESS record with in-frame sequences only. Its versions omit some clonotypes, under half of them owing to an unresolved V gene in the studies checked, with the rest unexplained. The sample table contains 90,000 to 150,000 clones; only one count was recorded for around 95% of them. The top ten hold over 2.5% of the sample. This sample comprised unstimulated CD8+ T cells sorted from spleen or lymph node cells, obtained before intestinal transplant. The receptors here all came from a human donor who received an intestinal transplant.

J is TRBJ2-1 and V is TRBV27; D is unresolved. V lost 2 bases and J lost 7, with 9 bases in between. Germline-derived CDR1 and CDR2 are MNHEY and SMNVEV (reference sequence). CDR3 length: 13 residues. CDR3 loop: CASSLGAWNEQFF. For the CDR3, the DNA is TGTGCCAGCAGTTTAGGTGCCTGGAATGAGCAGTTCTTC.

As regards this clone: In the same sample, other DNA sequences code for this CDR3. V is TRBV27 and J is TRBJ2-1; no reliable D call. Per germline, CDR1 MNHEY and CDR2 SMNVEV (reference sequence). Between the trimmed V and J ends, which lost 5 bases and 1 base, there was a span of 15 bases. This CDR3 contains 16 residues. The CDR3 DNA reads as TGTGCCAGCAGTCAAGGGAAGACCGATTCCTACAATGAGCAGTTCTTC. Encoded protein: CASSQGKTDSYNEQFF.

The rearrangement joins TRBV5-1 to TRBJ2-1; no definite D call. CDR3 length: 17 residues. The germline CDR1 and CDR2 sequences are SGHRS and YFSETQ. With 7 bases removed from V and 1 base from J, the gap between germline ends came to 21 bases. CDR3 coding DNA: TGCGCCAGCGCAGTCTCTGGAACCTCCGGTTCCTACAATGAGCAGTTCTTC. Its translation: CASAVSGTSGSYNEQFF.

A note on this clone: Other DNA sequences of this sample code for an identical CDR3. CDR3 sequence reads: CASSGTGTYEQYF. CDR3 coding DNA: TGTGCCAGCTCCGGGACAGGGACCTACGAGCAGTACTTC. This chain uses TRBV6-1 with TRBJ2-7; 9 nucleotides match TRBD1. J lost 2 bases, V lost 8 bases, and 4 bases had no gene match. Germline lookup yields CDR1 MNHNS and CDR2 SASEGT. The CDR3 spans 13 residues.

Remarks on this clone: Other DNA sequences in the same sample also yield this CDR3. The chain recombines TRBV7-3 with TRBJ2-3; 7 bases fit TRBD2. CDR3 length: 15 residues. V was pared by 0 bases and J by 2 bases, with 2 bases of the junction left unmatched. CDR1 is SGHTA, CDR2 FQGTGA, per germline. The CDR3 DNA follows: TGTGCCAGCAGCTTAACGGGAGGGCCCACAGATACGCAGTATTTT. Translated, it gives CASSLTGGPTDTQYF. Using reference TRBV7-3 and TRBJ2-3 for the parts outside the CDR3, the full variable domain is GAGVSQTPSNKVTEKGKYVELRCDPISGHTALYWYRQSLGQGPEFLIYFQGTGAADDSGLPNDRFFAVRPEGSVSTLKIQRTERGDSAVYLCASSLTGGPTDTQYFGPGTRLTVL.

This chain links TRBV27 with TRBJ2-7; D not resolved. The CDR3 has 15 amino acids. Germline V lookup: CDR1 MNHEY, CDR2 SMNVEV (reference sequence). Trimming cost V 0 bases and J 7 bases, with 16 bases left between them. CDR3 residues: CASSLSKILAREQYF. The CDR3 DNA follows: TGTGCCAGCAGTTTATCGAAAATTCTTGCGAGGGAGCAGTACTTC.

The rearrangement joins TRBV19 to TRBJ2-3; the D gene could be TRBD1 or TRBD2 (5 bases each). Trimming removed 5 bases at V and 2 bases at J, with 14 bases between. The V gene's germline CDR1 is LNHDA and CDR2 SQIVND (reference sequence). The CDR3 length is 15 residues. The CDR3: CASSLGPKATDTQYF. The CDR3 DNA reads TGTGCCAGTAGTCTGGGACCAAAAGCCACAGATACGCAGTATTTT. The full variable domain, completed using reference TRBV19 and TRBJ2-3, is DGGITQSPKYLFRKEGQNVTLSCEQNLNHDAMYWYRQDPGQGLRLIYYSQIVNDFQKGDIAEGYSVSREKKESFPLTVTSAQKNPTAFYLCASSLGPKATDTQYFGPGTRLTVL.

The rearrangement joins TRBV9 to TRBJ1-5, with 8 bases matching TRBD1. CDR3 size: 15 residues. V lost 2 bases to trimming and J lost 2 bases; unmatched junction nucleotides: 3. Per germline, CDR1 SGDLS and CDR2 YYNGEE. CDR3 sequence reads: CASSVGQGGNQPQHF. The DNA for the CDR3 is TGTGCCAGCAGCGTCGGACAGGGCGGCAATCAGCCCCAGCATTTT.

The chain links TRBV27 to TRBJ2-1, with 11 bases matching TRBD2. J lost 5 bases, V lost 1 base, and 10 bases had no gene match. Germline V gene sequence: CDR1 MNHEY, CDR2 SMNVEV (reference sequence). The CDR3 sequence is 18 residues long. DNA of the CDR3: TGTGCCAGCAGTTTATATGATACTAGCGGGAGAATCGACAATGAGCAGTTCTTC. Its translation is CASSLYDTSGRIDNEQFF.

The gene calls are TRBV9 and TRBJ1-2; tentatively, D is TRBD1 (5 bases). The germline V and J ends were trimmed by 2 bases and 6 bases, with 17 bases remaining between them. CDR3 length: 15 residues. The germline V gene encodes CDR1 SGDLS and CDR2 YYNGEE. The DNA for the CDR3 is TGTGCCAGCAGCGTTTGGGACTTAATCGATGATGGCTACACCTTC. It is translated as CASSVWDLIDDGYTF.

The J gene is TRBJ2-3, the V gene TRBV4-3; D gene unclear. The CDR3 extends over 16 amino acids. CDR1 and CDR2 (germline): LGHNA, YSLEER. V was cut by 1 base and J by 2 bases, with 13 bases left in between. CDR3 amino acids: CASSQVKDLLTDTQYF. For the CDR3, the DNA is TGCGCCAGCAGCCAAGTAAAGGATTTACTCACAGATACGCAGTATTTT.

The gene calls are TRBV19 and TRBJ2-5, with 12 nucleotides matching TRBD1. The J call may be in error: the DNA end matches TRBJ2-7 better. CDR1 LNHDA and CDR2 SQIVND come from the germline V gene (reference sequence). CDR3 length equals 16 residues. Here the CDR3 reads CASSTPSGTGGLEQYF. CDR3 DNA: TGTGCCAGTAGTACCCCCTCCGGGACAGGGGGCCTCGAGCAGTACTTC.

CDR3 bases: TGTGCCAGCAGCGTTTCCGGGACAGGGGGCATTAGCACAGATACGCAGTATTTT. Encoded protein: CASSVSGTGGISTDTQYF. J is TRBJ2-3 and V is TRBV9; 12 nucleotides match TRBD1. CDR3 length equals 18 residues. The J segment lost 0 bases and the V segment lost 2 bases, leaving 7 bases of the junction unmatched. Germline lookup yields CDR1 SGDLS and CDR2 YYNGEE.

The rearrangement uses TRBV29-1 and TRBJ1-1; D uncertain. Trimming left V 4 bases short and J 0 bases short, with 3 bases between. CDR1 and CDR2 from the germline V gene are SQVTM and ANQGSEA. This CDR3 is built from 11 residues. DNA of the CDR3: TGCAGCGTTGTCGTGAACACTGAAGCTTTCTTT. Translating gives CSVVVNTEAFF.

The V call is TRBV7-2, the J call TRBJ2-2; 8 bases are shared with TRBD2. This CDR3 has 14 residues. The J segment lost 3 bases and the V segment lost 6 bases, leaving 3 bases of the junction unmatched. Germline-derived CDR1 and CDR2 are SGHTA and FQGNSA. This CDR3 is CASRLAEHTGELFF. DNA for the CDR3: TGTGCCAGCAGACTAGCGGAGCACACCGGGGAGCTGTTTTTT.

The chain couples TRBV5-1 to TRBJ2-7; 7 bases map to TRBD1. CDR1 is SGHRS, CDR2 YFSETQ, per germline. There are 13 residues in the CDR3. Trimming removed 4 bases from V and 5 bases from J; junction bases left unmatched: 6. The CDR3 loop reads CASSLTGRDEQYF. The DNA of the CDR3 is TGCGCCAGCAGCCTGACAGGGAGAGACGAGCAGTACTTC.

This chain connects TRBV28 to TRBJ2-7; D tentatively reads TRBD1 or TRBD2 (5 bases each). The CDR3 sequence is 13 residues long. The germline CDR1 and CDR2 sequences are MDHEN and SYDVKM. Trimming removed 7 bases from V and 2 bases from J, with 12 bases in between. The CDR3 spells CASTLKGPYEQYF. CDR3 in DNA: TGTGCCAGCACCCTTAAGGGACCCTACGAGCAGTACTTC.

This clone was counted a few times. The chain links TRBV7-6 to TRBJ2-5; the D gene is possibly TRBD2 (6 bases). CDR1 is SGHVS and CDR2 is FNYEAQ in the germline V gene. The CDR3 runs to 15 residues. V was shortened by 3 bases and J by 5 bases, with 16 bases between the two germline ends. CDR3 sequence: CASSFLYGGYETQYF. In nucleotides, the CDR3 is TGTGCCAGCAGCTTTTTATATGGGGGGTATGAGACCCAGTACTTC.

This chain connects TRBV7-9 to TRBJ2-1; D not resolved. CDR3 length: 15 residues. Per the germline V gene, CDR1 is SEHNR and CDR2 is FQNEAQ (reference sequence). With 1 base removed from V and 2 bases from J, the gap between germline ends came to 9 bases. DNA of the CDR3: TGTGCCAGCAGCTTAGAAGCTCGACCCTACAATGAGCAGTTCTTC. Amino acids: CASSLEARPYNEQFF. The complete variable domain, with remaining parts taken from reference TRBV7-9 and TRBJ2-1, reads DTGVSQNPRHKITKRGQNVTFRCDPISEHNRLYWYRQTLGQGPEFLTYFQNEAQLEKSRLLSDRFSAERPKGSFSTLEIQRTEQGDSAMYLCASSLEARPYNEQFFGPGTRLTVL.

This clone has a single count. The chain is built from TRBV9 and TRBJ2-3; no clear D. The CDR3 totals 13 residues. The germline gives CDR1 SGDLS, CDR2 YYNGEE. Trimming removed 3 bases from V and 5 bases from J, with 10 bases in between. Here the CDR3 reads CASSGASRDTQYF. The DNA of the CDR3 is TGTGCCAGCAGCGGGGCCTCCCGAGATACGCAGTATTTT.

The chain employs TRBV6-5 and TRBJ1-2; D is possibly TRBD1 (5 bases). The V and J ends lost 2 bases and 7 bases respectively, with 20 bases between them. The CDR3 covers 16 residues. Germline V gene data show CDR1 as MNHEY and CDR2 as SVGAGI. CDR3 DNA: TGTGCCAGCAGTTACGACAGTCAAGCCCCTTATCGTGGCTACACCTTC. Translation gives CASSYDSQAPYRGYTF.

J is TRBJ1-1 and V is TRBV7-9, with TRBD1 as a possible D gene (5 bases). Germline loops: CDR1 SEHNR, CDR2 FQNEAQ (reference sequence). Trimming removed 9 bases at V and 4 bases at J, with 15 bases between. This CDR3 has 13 amino acids. This CDR3 is CARVRVSRTEAFF. For the CDR3, the DNA is TGTGCCAGGGTCAGGGTATCGCGCACTGAAGCTTTCTTT.

The chain employs TRBV15 and TRBJ2-7, with no clear D. Germline loops: CDR1 LNHNV, CDR2 YYDKDF (reference sequence). V was clipped by 9 bases and J by 5 bases, with 14 bases between them. The CDR3 has 12 residues. In DNA, the CDR3 is TGTGCCACGTCAGTCTCTCGGGACGAGCAGTACTTC. Encoded protein: CATSVSRDEQYF.

J is TRBJ2-3 and V is TRBV7-3; 10 nucleotides line up with TRBD1. The CDR3 is 15 residues long. CDR1 and CDR2 (germline): SGHTA, FQGTGA. J gave up 2 bases and V 4 bases, and 3 bases lay outside the gene matches. The CDR3 nucleotides are TGTGCCAGCAGCTCGACAGGGGGCAACACAGATACGCAGTATTTT. The encoded protein is CASSSTGGNTDTQYF.

J is TRBJ2-7 and V is TRBV5-6; D gene unclear. CDR1 and CDR2 (germline): SGHDT, YYEEEE. Trimming took off 4 bases at V and 7 bases at J, with 12 bases between the two ends. The CDR3 is 12 residues long. CDR3: CASSPGSREQYF. The CDR3 DNA reads as TGTGCCAGCAGCCCAGGATCCCGGGAGCAGTACTTC.

This chain joins TRBV6-5 and TRBJ2-7; TRBD1 matches at 8 bases. CDR1 is MNHEY and CDR2 is SVGAGI in the germline V gene. Losses at the gene ends were 4 bases for V and 6 bases for J; bases not matched to a gene: 14. The CDR3 runs 16 residues. This CDR3 is CASSSPSRQGRSEQYF. DNA for the CDR3: TGTGCCAGCAGTTCCCCTTCGCGACAGGGGAGAAGCGAGCAGTACTTC.

V is TRBV5-5 and J is TRBJ2-6; D is possibly TRBD1 or TRBD2 (6 bases each). The ends were cut back, 4 bases at V and 0 bases at J, with 17 bases in the middle. This CDR3 spans 18 amino acids. Germline V gene lookup returns CDR1 SGHKS and CDR2 YYEKEE (reference sequence). The CDR3 nucleotides are TGTGCCAGCAGCCTCCGGGGGACAAGCCTCTCTGGGGCCAACGTCCTGACTTTC. This sequence encodes CASSLRGTSLSGANVLTF.

The rearrangement joins TRBV6-5 to TRBJ2-5; D is unresolved. The germline V and J ends were trimmed by 0 bases and 1 base, with 12 bases remaining between them. Germline loops: CDR1 MNHEY, CDR2 SVGAGI. The CDR3 length is 16 residues. In DNA, the CDR3 is TGTGCCAGCAGTTACTCGATTCGGGTGGGCCAAGAGACCCAGTACTTC. Protein product: CASSYSIRVGQETQYF.

This chain's CDR3 is CASSLALPVGYTF. In DNA form, the CDR3 reads TGTGCCAGCAGCTTAGCCCTTCCAGTTGGCTACACCTTC. V is TRBV7-9 and J is TRBJ1-2; D ambiguous. From germline, CDR1 is SEHNR and CDR2 FQNEAQ (reference sequence). The CDR3 length is 13 residues. V was trimmed by 0 bases and J by 7 bases, leaving 9 bases between them. Complete variable domain (other parts from reference TRBV7-9 and TRBJ1-2): DTGVSQNPRHKITKRGQNVTFRCDPISEHNRLYWYRQTLGQGPEFLTYFQNEAQLEKSRLLSDRFSAERPKGSFSTLEIQRTEQGDSAMYLCASSLALPVGYTFGSGTRLTVV.